This record covers a single T cell receptor beta chain. Its antigen is not known. Produced via immunoSEQ multiplex PCR; TCRdb's table is partial and in-frame only. The table shows fewer than 100,000 clones, with roughly 94% occurring only once. The data were taken from a study of cytomegalovirus exposure and HLA in healthy donors. Looking at the study overall: According to later analysis, the same platform produced the 110 or so validation and several hundred first-cohort repertoires. Study-wide findings and caveats: The study designated about 180 TCR beta chains cytomegalovirus-associated. Many donors carried some public TCRs, although rarity characterized most TCR sequences. A few chains linked to CMV were shown in vitro to be specific for CMV antigens.

The length of the CDR3 is 17 residues. The V gene lost 4 bases and the J gene lost 0 bases, with 18 bases spanning the gap. Germline CDR1 is MGHRA and CDR2 is YSYEKL. The sample taken for sequencing was PBMCs. The TCR originated in a woman aged 18-30 years in good health and CMV-seropositive. This chain links TRBV4-1 with TRBJ1-1, with D hard to call. CDR3 residues: CASSPSRAGNMNTEAFF. DNA of the CDR3: TGCGCCAGCAGCCCCTCGCGGGCAGGTAATATGAACACTGAAGCTTTCTTT.